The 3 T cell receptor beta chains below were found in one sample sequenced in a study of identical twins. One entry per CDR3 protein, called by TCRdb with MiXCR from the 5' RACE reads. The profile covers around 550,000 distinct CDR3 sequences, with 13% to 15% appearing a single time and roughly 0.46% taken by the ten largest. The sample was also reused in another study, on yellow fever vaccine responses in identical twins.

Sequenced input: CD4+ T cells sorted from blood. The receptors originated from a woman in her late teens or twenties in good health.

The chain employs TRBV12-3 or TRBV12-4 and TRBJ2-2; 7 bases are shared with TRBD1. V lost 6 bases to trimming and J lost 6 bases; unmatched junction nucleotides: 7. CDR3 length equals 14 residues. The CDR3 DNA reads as TGTGCCAGCAGACGGACAGGATTGTCCGGGGAGCTGTTTTTT. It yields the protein CASRRTGLSGELFF.

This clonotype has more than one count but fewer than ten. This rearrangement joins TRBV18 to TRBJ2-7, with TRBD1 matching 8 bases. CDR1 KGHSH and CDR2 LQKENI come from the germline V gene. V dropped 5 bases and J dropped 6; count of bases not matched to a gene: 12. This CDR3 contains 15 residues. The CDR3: CASSTSGTGAFEQYF. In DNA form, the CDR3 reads TGTGCCAGCTCAACATCCGGGACAGGCGCCTTCGAGCAGTACTTC.

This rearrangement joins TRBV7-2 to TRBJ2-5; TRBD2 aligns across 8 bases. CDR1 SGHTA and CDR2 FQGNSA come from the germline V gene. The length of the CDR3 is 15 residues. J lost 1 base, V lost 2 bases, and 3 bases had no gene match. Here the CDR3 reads CASSLYTSGQETQYF. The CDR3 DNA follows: TGTGCCAGCAGCTTATATACTAGCGGCCAAGAGACCCAGTACTTC.